This TCR beta chain was found in a study of T cell repertoires in cytomegalovirus infection. At the level of the study: The authors relied on CMV epitopes, both recently identified HLA-C-restricted and well-studied HLA-B-restricted. The public TCR beta signatures pointed to both CMV infection and matching HLA type. Broader study findings: Ex vivo, HLA-C-restricted CMV-specific TCR beta clonotypes prevailed over the rest of the response. Of the TCR beta families, the public ones yielded a cumulative frequency that identified carriers of CMV plus the relevant HLA.

This clonotype occurred a few times. The antigen is not known. TCRdb called the reads again in MiXCR, with one record for every CDR3 protein. The table lists about 570,000 distinct CDR3 sequences, 35% to 50% of them singletons. The V segment lost 3 bases and the J segment 7 bases; nucleotides outside the gene matches: 6. CDR3 length: 14 residues. Looked up from germline, CDR1 is SEHNR and CDR2 is FQNEAQ (reference sequence). This clonotype originated in a human donor in good health (CMV status not recorded). Some clones in this sample may be carry-over from other donors' samples. This specimen consisted of cultured PBMCs, obtained from culture after CMV antigen stimulation. The genes are TRBV7-9 and TRBJ1-2; TRBD1 matches 9 bases. The CDR3 DNA sequence: TGTGCCAGCAGCTTGCAGGGACAGGGCCGTGGCTACACCTTC. Protein: CASSLQGQGRGYTF.